Here is one T cell receptor beta chain with its context. Trimming shortened V by 3 bases and J by 5 bases, and 10 bases separated the two germline ends. The CDR3 is 13 amino acids. Germline V gives CDR1 SEHNR, CDR2 FQNEAQ (reference sequence). The sample belongs to a study of human T cells and chemical hapten exposure. Across the whole study: Once 0.01% DPC had been applied to the upper back by patch test, readings were taken at 6 days.

Each CDR3 protein is one row after TCRdb ran MiXCR on the RACE reads. The sample holds roughly 50,000 distinct CDR3 sequences, about 10% seen once. Time point denoted: patch test 3, about 24 weeks after DPC sensitization. Treatment here: therapeutic diphenylcyclopropenone sensitization with weekly scalp DPC. Donors were 18 to 70-year-old alopecia patients suitable for DPC. The chain is built from TRBV7-9 and TRBJ1-1, with D unresolved. Sequences were derived from whole blood, sampled in connection with sensitization to the hapten diphenylcyclopropenone (DPC). The sequence came from a middle-aged woman with alopecia areata. Some clones in this sample may be carry-over from other donors' samples. This CDR3 reads CASSFYGGTEAFF. The CDR3 coding sequence is TGTGCCAGCAGCTTTTACGGTGGAACTGAAGCTTTCTTT.